This TCR beta chain came from a study of shared clonotypes between healthy human individuals. Whole-study context: A couple of women and a few men aged 18 to 49 served as donors. General study points: Non-shared clonotypes displayed generation probabilities falling below those of clonotypes present in all four donors. It was the few donors that limited the genetic and exposure-history diversity represented.

This clone showed up just once. Antigen specificity is unknown. One end of the junction is discordant with germline, which a read error may explain. The same CDR3 also results from other DNA sequences found in this sample. CD45RO-negative cells were positively selected for CCR7, leaving out terminally differentiated effector memory CD45RA+ cells. The CDR3 is made up of 13 amino acids. The germline V gene encodes CDR1 SEHNR and CDR2 FQNEAQ (reference sequence). Profiled with immunoSEQ multiplex PCR; TCRdb holds only in-frame clones, not every one. The repertoire has hundreds of thousands of clones, 90% to 95% of them found once; the top ten carry over 0.1%.

The sequence derives from a woman aged 25 to 45 in good health. The V gene is TRBV7-9, the J gene TRBJ2-7, with D possibly being TRBD2 (6 bases). What was sequenced was naive CD8+ T cells sorted from blood. The CDR3 here is CASSLAVSYEQYF. As DNA, the CDR3 is TGTGCCAGCAGTTTAGCGGTCTCCTACGAGCAGTACTTC.